This TCR beta chain was captured by sequencing in a study of blood T cell repertoires in COVID-19. Assay used: immunoSEQ multiplex PCR; TCRdb lists only in-frame clones, some missing. Found here are some 78,000 clones, 80% of them singletons; the top ten hold less than 6%. CDR1 LGHNA and CDR2 YSLEER come from the germline V gene. This CDR3 has 14 residues. V dropped 4 bases and J dropped 7; count of bases not matched to a gene: 3. The TCR originated in a man aged 55 to 70 with active or convalescent COVID-19. Sequences were obtained from peripheral blood. The V and J genes are TRBV4-3 and TRBJ1-4; TRBD1 matches at 10 bases. CDR3 residues: CASSPGTGVEKLFF. For the CDR3, the DNA is TGCGCCAGCAGCCCCGGGACAGGGGTTGAAAAACTGTTTTTT.